This passage covers 11 T cell receptor beta chains from one sample sequenced in a study of identical twins. TCRdb itself ran the 5' RACE reads through MiXCR, one entry per CDR3 protein. The repertoire has around 1.7 million distinct CDR3 sequences, more than 30% of them found once; the top ten carry about 0.3%. The sequencing sample was made of cord blood. Receptor source: a newborn girl in good health.

The chain employs TRBV5-1 and TRBJ1-5; TRBD1 might be the D (6 bases). Per germline, CDR1 SGHRS and CDR2 YFSETQ. V was cut by 4 bases and J by 2 bases, with 16 bases left in between. CDR3 length: 16 residues. The CDR3 nucleotides read TGCGCCAGCAGCCCGGGGACAAACCGGCGCAATCAGCCCCAGCATTTT. Its translation: CASSPGTNRRNQPQHF. Looking up the rest from reference TRBV5-1 and TRBJ1-5 gives the full variable domain: KAGVTQTPRYLIKTRGQQVTLSCSPISGHRSVSWYQQTPGQGLQFLFEYFSETQRNKGNFPGRFSGRQFSNSRSEMNVSTLELGDSALYLCASSPGTNRRNQPQHFGDGTRLSIL.

The chain recombines TRBV27 with TRBJ1-5, with D hard to call. CDR3 size: 13 residues. Trimming removed 5 bases at V and 2 bases at J, with 7 bases between. Germline values: CDR1 MNHEY, CDR2 SMNVEV (reference sequence). CDR3 coding DNA: TGTGCCAGCAGTCGAAAGGGCAATCAGCCCCAGCATTTT. The encoded protein is CASSRKGNQPQHF.

The chain couples TRBV20-1 to TRBJ2-5; no definite D call. CDR1 DFQATT and CDR2 SNEGSKA come from the germline V gene (reference sequence). CDR3 length: 11 residues. The CDR3 loop reads CSQDRQETQYF. The CDR3 DNA is TGCAGCCAGGACCGCCAAGAGACCCAGTACTTC.

The gene calls are TRBV12-3 or TRBV12-4 and TRBJ2-1; 9 bases fit TRBD2. The CDR3 consists of 18 residues. The junction had 8 bases not matched to a gene; V was cut back by 2 bases and J by 0 bases. CDR3 DNA: TGTGCCAGCAGTTTATGGGCTAGCGGGGCTAGCTCCTACAATGAGCAGTTCTTC. This sequence encodes CASSLWASGASSYNEQFF.

Regarding this clonotype: Compared with germline, one end of the junction differs, possibly owing to a read error. The V gene is TRBV2, the J gene TRBJ2-1; 14 bases agree with TRBD2. The CDR3 contains 16 residues. The V gene's germline CDR1 is SNHLY and CDR2 FYNNEI. The CDR3 region is CAGSPPGLAGVNEQFF. DNA of the CDR3: TGTGCCGGCAGTCCCCCGGGACTAGCGGGAGTAAATGAGCAGTTCTTC.

The sample holds a few counts of this clonotype. The genes are TRBV12-3 or TRBV12-4 and TRBJ1-5, with TRBD1 as a possible D gene (6 bases). CDR3 length: 16 amino acids. Deletions cut 0 bases from V and 7 bases from J, with 16 bases between. This CDR3 reads CASSLAGWAGEQPQHF. The CDR3 nucleotides read TGTGCCAGCAGTTTAGCGGGGTGGGCAGGGGAACAGCCCCAGCATTTT.

The CDR3 DNA reads as TGCGCCAGCAGCTTGACAGAATACTACGAGCAGTACTTC. Translation: CASSLTEYYEQYF. This rearrangement joins TRBV5-1 to TRBJ2-7; D unclear. The CDR3 extends over 13 amino acids. In germline, CDR1 is SGHRS, CDR2 YFSETQ. The V gene lost 1 base and the J gene lost 3 bases, with 8 bases spanning the gap.

A few counts support this clonotype. The CDR3 DNA sequence: TGTGCCAGCAGCTCCATGACAGGGATCCACGAGCAGTACTTC. Protein: CASSSMTGIHEQYF. The chain uses TRBV13 and TRBJ2-7; TRBD1 aligns across 7 bases. CDR1 is PRHDT, CDR2 FYEKMQ, per germline (reference sequence). The V segment lost 4 bases and the J segment 5 bases; nucleotides outside the gene matches: 8. CDR3 length equals 14 residues.

This chain links TRBV20-1 with TRBJ2-1; TRBD1 is a possible D gene (5 bases). V was shortened by 6 bases and J by 0 bases, with 21 bases between the two germline ends. This CDR3 has 17 amino acids. Germline assignment: CDR1 DFQATT and CDR2 SNEGSKA (reference sequence). In DNA, the CDR3 is TGCAGTGCGTACGGCGGCAGGGCCCAAAGCTCCTACAATGAGCAGTTCTTC. Translated: CSAYGGRAQSSYNEQFF.

Of note for this clonotype: A much larger clone lies one base from this, so it may be a read error. The gene calls are TRBV7-2 and TRBJ1-6; 7 bases are shared with TRBD1. This CDR3 has 15 amino acids. Germline V gene data show CDR1 as SGHTA and CDR2 as FQGNSA. V was pared by 5 bases and J by 8 bases, with 9 bases of the junction left unmatched. The CDR3 here is CASSATTGPDSPLHF. The CDR3 DNA follows: TGTGCCAGCAGCGCGACGACAGGGCCGGATTCACCCCTCCACTTT.

In its sample, this clonotype was seen a few times. The V call is TRBV11-2, the J call TRBJ2-1; D tentatively reads TRBD1 or TRBD2 (6 bases each). The CDR3 sequence is 17 residues long. The V and J ends lost 3 bases and 4 bases respectively, with 19 bases between them. The V gene's germline CDR1 is SGHAT and CDR2 FQNNGV. The CDR3 sequence: CASSLAAGHQIYNEQFF. For the CDR3, the DNA is TGTGCCAGCAGCTTGGCCGCGGGACACCAAATTTACAATGAGCAGTTCTTC.